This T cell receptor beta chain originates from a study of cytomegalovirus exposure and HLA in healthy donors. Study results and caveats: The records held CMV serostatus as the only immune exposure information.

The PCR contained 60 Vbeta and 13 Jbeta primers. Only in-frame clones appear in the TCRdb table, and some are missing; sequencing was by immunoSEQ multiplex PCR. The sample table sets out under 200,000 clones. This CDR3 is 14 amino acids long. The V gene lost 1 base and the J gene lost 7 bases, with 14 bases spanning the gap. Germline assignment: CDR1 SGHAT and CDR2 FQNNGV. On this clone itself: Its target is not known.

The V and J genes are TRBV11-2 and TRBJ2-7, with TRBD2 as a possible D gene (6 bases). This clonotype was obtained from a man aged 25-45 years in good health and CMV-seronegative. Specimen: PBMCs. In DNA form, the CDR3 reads TGTGCCAGCAGCTTAGTGGAGGGAGCGCCGGAGCAGTACTTC. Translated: CASSLVEGAPEQYF. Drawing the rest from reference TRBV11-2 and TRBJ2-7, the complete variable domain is EAGVAQSPRYKIIEKRQSVAFWCNPISGHATLYWYQQILGQGPKLLIQFQNNGVVDDSQLPKDRFSAERLKGVDSTLKIQPAKLEDSAVYLCASSLVEGAPEQYFGPGTRLTVT.